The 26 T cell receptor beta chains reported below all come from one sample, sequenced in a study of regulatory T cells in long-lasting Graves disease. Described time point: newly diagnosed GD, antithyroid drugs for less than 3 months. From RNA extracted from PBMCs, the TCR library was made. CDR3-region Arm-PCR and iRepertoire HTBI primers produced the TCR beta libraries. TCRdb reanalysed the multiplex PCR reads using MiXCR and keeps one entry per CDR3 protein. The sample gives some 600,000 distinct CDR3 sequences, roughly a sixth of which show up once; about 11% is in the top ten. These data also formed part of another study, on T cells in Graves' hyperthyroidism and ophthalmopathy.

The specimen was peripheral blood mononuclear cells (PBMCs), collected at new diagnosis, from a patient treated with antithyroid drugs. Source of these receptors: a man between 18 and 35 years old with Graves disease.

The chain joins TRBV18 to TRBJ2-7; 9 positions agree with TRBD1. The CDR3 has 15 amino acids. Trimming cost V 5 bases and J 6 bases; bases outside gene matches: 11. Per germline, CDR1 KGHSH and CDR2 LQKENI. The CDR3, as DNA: TGTGCCAGCTCATCCCGGGACAGGGTCAGGAGCGAGCAGTACTTC. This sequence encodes CASSSRDRVRSEQYF.

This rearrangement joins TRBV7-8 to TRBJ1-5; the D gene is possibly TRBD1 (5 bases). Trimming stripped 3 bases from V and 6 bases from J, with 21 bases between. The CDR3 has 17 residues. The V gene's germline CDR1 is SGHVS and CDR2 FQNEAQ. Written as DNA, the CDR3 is TGTGCCAGCAGCTTGTCTCCGGGACCTCGGGAAGGTCAGCCCCAGCATTTT. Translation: CASSLSPGPREGQPQHF.

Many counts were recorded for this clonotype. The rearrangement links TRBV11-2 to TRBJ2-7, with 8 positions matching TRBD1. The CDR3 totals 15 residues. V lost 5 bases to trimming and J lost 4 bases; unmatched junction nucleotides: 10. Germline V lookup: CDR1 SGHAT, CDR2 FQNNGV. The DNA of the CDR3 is TGTGCCAGCAGCCTCACCGGGACAGGACTATACGAGCAGTACTTC. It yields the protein CASSLTGTGLYEQYF.

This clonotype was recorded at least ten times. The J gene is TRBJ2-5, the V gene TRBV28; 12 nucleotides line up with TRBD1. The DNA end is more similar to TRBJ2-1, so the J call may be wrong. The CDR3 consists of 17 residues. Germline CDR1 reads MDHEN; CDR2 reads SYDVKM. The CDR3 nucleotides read TGTGCCAGCAGTTTTCCTCGGGGACAGGGGGCGGGGAATGAGCAGTTCTTC. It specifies CASSFPRGQGAGNEQFF.

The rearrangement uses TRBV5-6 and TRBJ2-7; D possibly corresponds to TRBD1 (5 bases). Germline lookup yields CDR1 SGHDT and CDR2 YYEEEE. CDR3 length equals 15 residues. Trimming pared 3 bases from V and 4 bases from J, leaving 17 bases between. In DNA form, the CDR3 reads TGTGCCAGCAGCTGGACACCGAAGGCCCAGTACGAGCAGTACTTC. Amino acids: CASSWTPKAQYEQYF.

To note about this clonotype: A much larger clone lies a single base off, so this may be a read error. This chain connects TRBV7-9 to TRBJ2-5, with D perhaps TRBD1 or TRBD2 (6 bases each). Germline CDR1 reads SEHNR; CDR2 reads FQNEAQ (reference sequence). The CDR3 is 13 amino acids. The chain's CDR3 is CASSPGAQEAQYF. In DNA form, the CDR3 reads TGTGCCAGCAGCCCGGGGGCCCAAGAGGCCCAGTACTTC.

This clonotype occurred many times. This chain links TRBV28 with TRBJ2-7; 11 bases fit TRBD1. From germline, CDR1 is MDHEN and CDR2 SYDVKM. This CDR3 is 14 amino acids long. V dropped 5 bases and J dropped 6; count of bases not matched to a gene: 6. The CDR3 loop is CASSHGDRGSEQYF. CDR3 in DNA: TGTGCCAGCAGTCACGGGGACAGGGGGAGCGAGCAGTACTTC.

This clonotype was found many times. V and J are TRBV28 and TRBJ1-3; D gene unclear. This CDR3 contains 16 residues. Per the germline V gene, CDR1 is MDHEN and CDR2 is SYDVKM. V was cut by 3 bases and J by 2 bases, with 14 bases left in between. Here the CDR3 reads CASSFVGLKTGNTIYF. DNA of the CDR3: TGTGCCAGCAGTTTTGTGGGGTTGAAAACTGGAAACACCATATATTTT.

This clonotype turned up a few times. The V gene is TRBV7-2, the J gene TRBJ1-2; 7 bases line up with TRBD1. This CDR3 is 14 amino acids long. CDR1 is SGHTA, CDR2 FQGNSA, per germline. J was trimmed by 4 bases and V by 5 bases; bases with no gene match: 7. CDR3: CASSARQGPYGYTF. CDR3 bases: TGTGCCAGCAGCGCTAGACAGGGCCCCTATGGCTACACCTTC.

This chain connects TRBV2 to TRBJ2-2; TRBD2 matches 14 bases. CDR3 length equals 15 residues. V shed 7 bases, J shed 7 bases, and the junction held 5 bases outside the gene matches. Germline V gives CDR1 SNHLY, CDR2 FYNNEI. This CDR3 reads CASKGGLAGDGELFF. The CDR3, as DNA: TGTGCCAGCAAAGGGGGACTAGCGGGAGACGGGGAGCTGTTTTTT.

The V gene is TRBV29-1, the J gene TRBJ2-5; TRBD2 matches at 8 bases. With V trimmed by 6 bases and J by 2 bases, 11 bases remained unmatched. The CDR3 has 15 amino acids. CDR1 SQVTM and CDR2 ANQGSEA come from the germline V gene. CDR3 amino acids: CSVDPSGRKQETQYF. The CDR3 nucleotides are TGCAGCGTGGATCCCAGCGGGAGAAAGCAAGAGACCCAGTACTTC.

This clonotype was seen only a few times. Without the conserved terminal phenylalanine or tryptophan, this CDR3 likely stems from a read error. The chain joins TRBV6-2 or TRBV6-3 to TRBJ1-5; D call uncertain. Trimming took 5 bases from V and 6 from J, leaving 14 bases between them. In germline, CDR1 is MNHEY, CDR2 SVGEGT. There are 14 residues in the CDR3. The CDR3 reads CASSEVPVGQPQHL. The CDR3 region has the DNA TGTGCCAGCAGTGAAGTCCCGGTCGGTCAGCCCCAGCATCTT.

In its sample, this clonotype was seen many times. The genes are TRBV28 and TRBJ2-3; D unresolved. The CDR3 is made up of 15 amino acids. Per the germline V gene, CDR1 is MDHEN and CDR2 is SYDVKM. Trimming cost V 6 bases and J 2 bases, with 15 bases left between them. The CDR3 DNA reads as TGTGCCAGCAGGTTTCGTCCCCCAGACACAGATACGCAGTATTTT. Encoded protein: CASRFRPPDTDTQYF.

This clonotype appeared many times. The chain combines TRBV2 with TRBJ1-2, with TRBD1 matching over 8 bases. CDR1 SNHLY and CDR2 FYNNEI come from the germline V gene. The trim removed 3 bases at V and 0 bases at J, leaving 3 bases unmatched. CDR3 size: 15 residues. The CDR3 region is CASSEQGAANYGYTF. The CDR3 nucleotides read TGTGCCAGCAGTGAGCAGGGGGCAGCTAACTATGGCTACACCTTC.

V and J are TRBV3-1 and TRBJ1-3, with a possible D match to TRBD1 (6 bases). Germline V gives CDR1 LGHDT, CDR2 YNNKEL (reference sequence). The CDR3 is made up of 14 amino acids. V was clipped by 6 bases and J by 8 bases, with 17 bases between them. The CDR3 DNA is TGTGCCAGCAGTCGCCAACAGGGCATCGACACCATATATTTT. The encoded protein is CASSRQQGIDTIYF.

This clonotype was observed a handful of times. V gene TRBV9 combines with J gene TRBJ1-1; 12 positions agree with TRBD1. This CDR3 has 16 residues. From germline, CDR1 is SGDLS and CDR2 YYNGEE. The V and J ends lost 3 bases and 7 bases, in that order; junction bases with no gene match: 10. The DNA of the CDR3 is TGTGCCAGCAGCGGACGAATGGGACAGGGGGCGGTTGAAGCTTTCTTT. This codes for CASSGRMGQGAVEAFF.

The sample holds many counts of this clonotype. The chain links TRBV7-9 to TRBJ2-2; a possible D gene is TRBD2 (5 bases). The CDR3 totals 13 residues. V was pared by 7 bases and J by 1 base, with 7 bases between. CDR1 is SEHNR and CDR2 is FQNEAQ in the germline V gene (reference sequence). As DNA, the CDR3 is TGTGCCAGCATCGAGGGGAACACCGGGGAGCTGTTTTTT. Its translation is CASIEGNTGELFF. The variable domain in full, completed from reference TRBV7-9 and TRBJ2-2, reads DTGVSQNPRHKITKRGQNVTFRCDPISEHNRLYWYRQTLGQGPEFLTYFQNEAQLEKSRLLSDRFSAERPKGSFSTLEIQRTEQGDSAMYLCASIEGNTGELFFGEGSRLTVL.

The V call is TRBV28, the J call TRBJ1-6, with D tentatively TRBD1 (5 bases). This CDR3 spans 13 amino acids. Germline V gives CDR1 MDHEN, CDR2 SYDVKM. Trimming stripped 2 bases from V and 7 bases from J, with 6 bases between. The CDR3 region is CASSLRTNSPLHF. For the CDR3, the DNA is TGTGCCAGCAGTTTAAGGACAAATTCACCCCTCCACTTT.

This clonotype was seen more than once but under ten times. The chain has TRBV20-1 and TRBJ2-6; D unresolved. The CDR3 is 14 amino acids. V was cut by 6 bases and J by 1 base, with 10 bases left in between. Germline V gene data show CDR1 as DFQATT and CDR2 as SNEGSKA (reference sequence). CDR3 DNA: TGCAGTGCCGCATCAGCTTCTGGGGCCAACGTCCTGACTTTC. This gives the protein CSAASASGANVLTF.

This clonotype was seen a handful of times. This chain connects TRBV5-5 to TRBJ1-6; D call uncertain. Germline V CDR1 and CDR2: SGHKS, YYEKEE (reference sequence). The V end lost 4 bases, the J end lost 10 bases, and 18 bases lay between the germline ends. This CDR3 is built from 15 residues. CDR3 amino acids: CASSVVGFGESPLHF. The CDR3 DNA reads TGTGCCAGCAGCGTCGTTGGGTTTGGAGAGTCACCCCTCCACTTT.

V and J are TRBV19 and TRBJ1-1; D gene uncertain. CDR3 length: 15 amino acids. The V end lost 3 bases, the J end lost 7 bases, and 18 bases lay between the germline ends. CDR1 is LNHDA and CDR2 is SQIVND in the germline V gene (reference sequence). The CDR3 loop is CASSIGRTHSREAFF. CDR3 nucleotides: TGTGCCAGTAGTATCGGTCGAACGCATTCTCGTGAAGCTTTCTTT.

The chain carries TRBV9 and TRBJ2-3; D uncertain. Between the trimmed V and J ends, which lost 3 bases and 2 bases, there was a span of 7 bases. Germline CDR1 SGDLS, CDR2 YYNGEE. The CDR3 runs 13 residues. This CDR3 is CASSAEVTDTQYF. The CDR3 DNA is TGTGCCAGCAGCGCTGAGGTCACAGATACGCAGTATTTT.

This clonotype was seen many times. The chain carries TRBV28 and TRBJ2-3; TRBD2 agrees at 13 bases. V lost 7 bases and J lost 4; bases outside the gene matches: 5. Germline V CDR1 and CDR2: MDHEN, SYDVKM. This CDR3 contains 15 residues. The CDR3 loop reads CASTLTSGRPDTQYF. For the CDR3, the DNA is TGTGCCAGCACGCTGACTAGCGGGAGGCCAGATACGCAGTATTTT.

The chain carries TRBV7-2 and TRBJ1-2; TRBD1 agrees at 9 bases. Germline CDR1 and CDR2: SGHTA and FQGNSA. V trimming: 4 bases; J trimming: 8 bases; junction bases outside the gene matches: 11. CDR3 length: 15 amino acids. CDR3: CASSSTGGKFGGYTF. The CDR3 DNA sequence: TGTGCCAGCAGCTCGACAGGGGGGAAGTTCGGGGGCTACACCTTC.

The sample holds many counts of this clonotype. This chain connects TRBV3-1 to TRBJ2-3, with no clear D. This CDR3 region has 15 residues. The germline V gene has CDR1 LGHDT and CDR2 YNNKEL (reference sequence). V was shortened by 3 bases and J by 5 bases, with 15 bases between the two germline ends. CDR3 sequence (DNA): TGTGCCAGCAGCCAGCTACCCCAGCGAGGAGATACGCAGTATTTT. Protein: CASSQLPQRGDTQYF.

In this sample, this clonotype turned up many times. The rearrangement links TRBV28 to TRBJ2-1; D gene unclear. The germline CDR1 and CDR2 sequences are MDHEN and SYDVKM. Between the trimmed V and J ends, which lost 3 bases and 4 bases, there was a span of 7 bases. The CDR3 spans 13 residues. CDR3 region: CASSFTVYNEQFF. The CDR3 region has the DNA TGTGCCAGCAGTTTCACCGTGTACAATGAGCAGTTCTTC.